One sample yielded the 28 T cell receptor beta chains listed below, sequenced in a study of blood T cell repertoires in COVID-19. Sequenced by immunoSEQ multiplex PCR; TCRdb stores in-frame clones only, minus some. The table includes about 100,000 clones, around 90% detected once. What was sequenced was peripheral blood. The receptors come from a man aged 45 to 65 with acute or convalescent COVID-19.

The chain uses TRBV7-9 and TRBJ1-2; TRBD1 aligns across 10 bases. V lost 5 bases and J lost 6; bases outside the gene matches: 6. Germline CDR1 SEHNR, CDR2 FQNEAQ (reference sequence). The CDR3 length is 14 residues. This chain's CDR3 is CASSQAGTGDGYTF. In DNA, the CDR3 is TGTGCCAGCAGCCAAGCCGGGACAGGGGATGGCTACACCTTC.

This clone showed up just once. The chain is built from TRBV6-4 and TRBJ2-2; TRBD1 is a possible D gene (6 bases). The CDR3 runs 14 residues. The germline CDR1 and CDR2 sequences are MRHNA and SNTAGT. V was trimmed by 10 bases and J by 5 bases, leaving 17 bases between them. The CDR3 DNA reads TGTGCCACCTCCCGGGACACCAAAACCGGGGAGCTGTTTTTT. This codes for CATSRDTKTGELFF.

The table lists this clone with a count of one. The chain recombines TRBV6-2 or TRBV6-3 with TRBJ1-2; TRBD1 aligns across 7 bases. In germline, CDR1 is MNHEY, CDR2 SVGEGT. V lost 6 bases and J lost 4; bases outside the gene matches: 8. The CDR3 is made up of 14 amino acids. In DNA form, the CDR3 reads TGTGCCAGCAGCGAAAGGGGGCGAGCCTATGGCTACACCTTC. It encodes CASSERGRAYGYTF.

Comments on this clone: Different DNA sequences within this sample yield the same CDR3. The chain links TRBV18 to TRBJ2-2; D uncertain. The CDR3 has 13 amino acids. CDR1 and CDR2 from the germline V gene are KGHSH and LQKENI. V lost 3 bases to trimming and J lost 3 bases, with 5 bases between them. The chain's CDR3 is CASSPLDTGELFF. CDR3 bases: TGTGCCAGCTCACCCCTAGACACCGGGGAGCTGTTTTTT.

The V and J genes are TRBV6-6 and TRBJ1-1; 9 nucleotides agree with TRBD1. V lost 5 bases and J lost 4; bases outside the gene matches: 5. The germline V gene has CDR1 MNHNY and CDR2 SVGAGI (reference sequence). The CDR3 extends over 14 amino acids. The CDR3, as DNA: TGTGCCAGCAGTCCTGGACAGGGGAGCACTGAAGCTTTCTTT. Protein product: CASSPGQGSTEAFF.

V usage is TRBV27 and J usage is TRBJ1-2; 11 bases match TRBD1. With 4 bases clipped from V and 3 bases from J, the junction kept 7 bases outside the gene matches. Germline loops: CDR1 MNHEY, CDR2 SMNVEV (reference sequence). CDR3 length: 16 amino acids. The CDR3 loop reads CASSSPGTGGYYGYTF. As DNA, the CDR3 is TGTGCCAGCAGTTCCCCAGGGACAGGGGGTTACTATGGCTACACCTTC.

V usage is TRBV30 and J usage is TRBJ1-5, with no clear D. V was trimmed by 2 bases and J by 7 bases, leaving 6 bases between them. The CDR3 sequence is 11 residues long. From germline, CDR1 is GTSNPN and CDR2 SVGIG (reference sequence). CDR3 DNA sequence: TGTGCCTGGAGTATTGGCCAGCCCCAGCATTTT. This codes for CAWSIGQPQHF.

This chain's CDR3 is CAWNLRQGEGNSPLHF. CDR3 in DNA: TGTGCCTGGAATTTACGGCAGGGGGAAGGTAATTCACCCCTCCACTTT. The genes are TRBV30 and TRBJ1-6; 7 nucleotides line up with TRBD1. Germline-derived CDR1 and CDR2 are GTSNPN and SVGIG (reference sequence). The CDR3 loop spans 16 amino acids. Unmatched junction bases numbered 12, after V lost 4 bases and J lost 6 bases.

With respect to this clone: The same CDR3 also results from other DNA sequences found in this sample. The chain couples TRBV29-1 to TRBJ1-2; D perhaps matches TRBD1 (5 bases). The V and J ends lost 2 bases and 7 bases respectively, with 8 bases between them. Per germline, CDR1 SQVTM and CDR2 ANQGSEA. This CDR3 comprises 11 residues. CDR3 sequence reads: CSVETGGGYTF. The CDR3 DNA reads as TGCAGCGTTGAAACAGGCGGTGGCTACACCTTC.

The chain recombines TRBV9 with TRBJ1-2; D is ambiguous. The CDR3 has 11 amino acids. Germline CDR1 and CDR2: SGDLS and YYNGEE. V was trimmed by 3 bases and J by 8 bases, leaving 8 bases between them. This CDR3 is CASSDDGGYTF. Here the CDR3 DNA reads TGTGCCAGCAGCGACGACGGGGGCTACACCTTC.

This clone was observed once. The J gene is TRBJ1-2, the V gene TRBV12-3 or TRBV12-4; D uncertain. There are 11 residues in the CDR3. V lost 3 bases to trimming and J lost 8 bases, with 7 bases between them. CDR3 DNA: TGTGCCAGCAGTTTGGGCGGGGGCTACACCTTC. Residues: CASSLGGGYTF.

V usage is TRBV10-3 and J usage is TRBJ2-7; 10 bases are a match to TRBD1. Per germline, CDR1 ENHRY and CDR2 SYGVKD. The CDR3 extends over 17 amino acids. J gave up 2 bases and V 10 bases, and 17 bases lay outside the gene matches. This chain's CDR3 is CATRPGQGRRAAYEQYF. CDR3 nucleotides: TGTGCCACCCGACCGGGACAGGGGAGGCGAGCGGCCTACGAGCAGTACTTC.

This sequence joins TRBV23-1 and TRBJ1-5; D is perhaps TRBD1 (5 bases). TRBV23-1 is sorted into the ORF group, with uncertain function. The CDR3 is 11 residues long. Trimming shortened V by 7 bases and J by 5 bases, and 6 bases separated the two germline ends. CDR3 bases: TGCGCCAGCATCAGGGATCAGCCCCAGCATTTT. Amino acid sequence: CASIRDQPQHF.

The V call is TRBV5-4, the J call TRBJ1-3; TRBD1 is a possible D gene (6 bases). The germline V gene encodes CDR1 SGHNT and CDR2 YYREEE (reference sequence). The CDR3 contains 15 residues. Between the trimmed V and J ends, which lost 0 bases and 4 bases, there was a span of 11 bases. Here the CDR3 DNA reads TGTGCCAGCAGCTTGGCAGGGGTTTCGGGAAACACCATATATTTT. This translates into CASSLAGVSGNTIYF. Based on the CDR3 plus reference TRBV5-4 and TRBJ1-3, the full variable domain is ETGVTQSPTHLIKTRGQQVTLRCSSQSGHNTVSWYQQALGQGPQFIFQYYREEENGRGNFPPRFSGLQFPNYSSELNVNALELDDSALYLCASSLAGVSGNTIYFGEGSWLTVV.

This clone has just one count. V is TRBV7-3 and J is TRBJ1-2; 10 bases line up with TRBD1. The CDR3 contains 13 residues. The J segment lost 8 bases and the V segment lost 5 bases, leaving 5 bases of the junction unmatched. The V gene's germline CDR1 is SGHTA and CDR2 FQGTGA. The CDR3 is CASSPGQGWGYTF. CDR3 in DNA: TGTGCCAGCAGCCCGGGACAGGGGTGGGGCTACACCTTC.

The CDR3: CASSFRGETQYF. CDR3 in DNA: TGTGCCAGCAGTTTCCGCGGGGAGACCCAGTACTTC. V and J are TRBV27 and TRBJ2-5, with D maybe TRBD2 (5 bases). V was shortened by 3 bases and J by 5 bases, with 7 bases between the two germline ends. CDR1 MNHEY and CDR2 SMNVEV come from the germline V gene (reference sequence). The CDR3 runs to 12 residues.

This chain uses TRBV27 with TRBJ1-6; D uncertain. CDR1 and CDR2 (germline): MNHEY, SMNVEV (reference sequence). V lost 6 bases, J lost 5 bases, and 14 bases lay in between. This CDR3 spans 15 amino acids. The CDR3 sequence is CASRLNLFDNSPLHF. The DNA of the CDR3 is TGTGCCAGCAGACTTAATTTGTTCGATAATTCACCCCTCCACTTT.

The rearrangement joins TRBV29-1 to TRBJ2-1; perhaps TRBD2 as D (6 bases). Trimming removed 6 bases from V and 1 base from J, with 13 bases in between. From germline, CDR1 is SQVTM and CDR2 ANQGSEA. The CDR3 length is 14 residues. DNA of the CDR3: TGCAGCGTCAACGGAGGGAAATCCTACAATGAGCAGTTCTTC. Translated, it gives CSVNGGKSYNEQFF.

The CDR3 loop is CASSLDPAAAGETQYF. The CDR3 coding sequence is TGTGCCAGCAGCTTAGATCCCGCGGCCGCGGGAGAGACCCAGTACTTC. The J gene is TRBJ2-5, the V gene TRBV11-3; perhaps TRBD2 as D (5 bases). Trimming removed 0 bases at V and 4 bases at J, with 15 bases between. The CDR3 loop spans 16 amino acids. Germline V gene sequence: CDR1 SGHNT, CDR2 YENEEA. The full variable domain, with the rest looked up from reference TRBV11-3 and TRBJ2-5, is EAGVVQSPRYKIIEKKQPVAFWCNPISGHNTLYWYLQNLGQGPELLIRYENEEAVDDSQLPKDRFSAERLKGVDSTLKIQPAELGDSAVYLCASSLDPAAAGETQYFGPGTRLLVL.

This chain links TRBV12-5 with TRBJ2-1; TRBD2 aligns across 14 bases. CDR1 is LGHNT and CDR2 is FRNRAP in the germline V gene. V lost 5 bases and J lost 8; bases outside the gene matches: 5. The CDR3 runs 15 residues. Here the CDR3 reads CASGPGTSGGDEQFF. Written as DNA, the CDR3 is TGTGCTAGTGGTCCCGGGACTAGCGGGGGCGATGAGCAGTTCTTC.

V gene TRBV19 combines with J gene TRBJ1-6; 10 bases are a match to TRBD1. V lost 2 bases and J lost 11; bases outside the gene matches: 3. Germline lookup yields CDR1 LNHDA and CDR2 SQIVND (reference sequence). The CDR3 is 14 amino acids. CDR3: CASSIRDRGPPLHF. Here the CDR3 DNA reads TGTGCCAGTAGTATACGGGACAGGGGTCCACCCCTCCACTTT.

The chain employs TRBV5-4 and TRBJ1-2, with TRBD1 identical over 7 bases. J was trimmed by 8 bases and V by 0 bases; bases with no gene match: 4. Germline values: CDR1 SGHNT, CDR2 YYREEE (reference sequence). CDR3 length: 13 amino acids. Here the CDR3 reads CASSLDRGEGYTF. The CDR3 DNA reads as TGTGCCAGCAGCTTGGACAGGGGCGAAGGCTACACCTTC.

The V call is TRBV7-2, the J call TRBJ1-2; no clear D. V lost 5 bases and J 8 bases, leaving 21 bases between the germline ends. The CDR3 runs to 15 residues. From germline, CDR1 is SGHTA and CDR2 FQGNSA. The CDR3 nucleotides read TGTGCCAGCAGCCCCGGATTTAGTCAGTACGGGGGCTACACCTTC. Encoded protein: CASSPGFSQYGGYTF.

The chain uses TRBV9 and TRBJ2-3, with 7 bases matching TRBD1. The CDR3 loop spans 14 amino acids. V lost 4 bases to trimming and J lost 5 bases; unmatched junction nucleotides: 7. In germline, CDR1 is SGDLS, CDR2 YYNGEE. The chain's CDR3 is CASSPRPGGDTQYF. The CDR3 DNA follows: TGTGCCAGCAGCCCCCGACCAGGGGGAGATACGCAGTATTTT.

The V and J genes are TRBV7-9 and TRBJ1-2; TRBD1 might be the D (6 bases). The germline V gene has CDR1 SEHNR and CDR2 FQNEAQ (reference sequence). CDR3 length equals 14 residues. V lost 1 base to trimming and J lost 6 bases, with 12 bases between them. CDR3 sequence reads: CASSLVSGANGYTF. The DNA of the CDR3 is TGTGCCAGCAGCTTAGTATCAGGGGCTAATGGCTACACCTTC.

This sequence joins TRBV7-8 and TRBJ1-2, with a tentative D call TRBD1 (5 bases). The CDR3 is 15 residues long. The germline V gene has CDR1 SGHVS and CDR2 FQNEAQ. The ends were cut back, 5 bases at V and 4 bases at J, with 17 bases in the middle. The chain's CDR3 is CASSPRPEGSYGYTF. Here the CDR3 DNA reads TGTGCCAGCAGCCCTCGACCGGAGGGGAGCTATGGCTACACCTTC.

V usage is TRBV7-9 and J usage is TRBJ1-2; 9 bases align to TRBD1. Germline CDR1 SEHNR, CDR2 FQNEAQ (reference sequence). The CDR3 has 16 residues. J lost 2 bases, V lost 5 bases, and 9 bases had no gene match. CDR3: CASSAAGTGRNYGYTF. DNA for the CDR3: TGTGCCAGCAGCGCGGCCGGGACAGGGAGGAACTATGGCTACACCTTC. Using reference TRBV7-9 and TRBJ1-2 for the parts outside the CDR3, the full variable domain is DTGVSQNPRHKITKRGQNVTFRCDPISEHNRLYWYRQTLGQGPEFLTYFQNEAQLEKSRLLSDRFSAERPKGSFSTLEIQRTEQGDSAMYLCASSAAGTGRNYGYTFGSGTRLTVV.

The sample holds a few counts of this clone. CDR3 in DNA: TGTGCCTGGAGTAGCAGGAAAAGACAGAATAATTCACCCCTCCACTTT. This translates into CAWSSRKRQNNSPLHF. The chain couples TRBV30 to TRBJ1-6; D possibly corresponds to TRBD1 (5 bases). The CDR3 is made up of 16 amino acids. CDR1 GTSNPN and CDR2 SVGIG come from the germline V gene (reference sequence). Between the trimmed V and J ends, which lost 2 bases and 5 bases, there was a span of 16 bases.